This section outlines one TCR beta chain sequence together with its context. The antigen is not known. Using immunoSEQ multiplex PCR, the repertoire was profiled, and TCRdb retains in-frame clones only, with some absent. The profile covers 3,200 or so clones, with 70% to 90% appearing a single time and roughly 3.3% taken by the ten largest. The CDR3 is 11 amino acids. The V gene's germline CDR1 is SQVTM and CDR2 ANQGSEA. V lost 3 bases and J lost 8, with 10 bases in between. The data originate from a study of chemoradiotherapy in HPV16-positive cancers. Study-level findings and limits: Better recurrence-free survival went with HPV-responsive T-cell expansion in HPV16-positive patients. Candidate HPV-specific clones and E7-related TCR motifs grew in tumor during treatment. HPV-specific T cells were functionally defined from only two HPV16-positive patients.

Repertoires were sampled repeatedly during chemoradiotherapy. This receptor was obtained from a human donor with HPV-associated anogenital cancer. The chain has TRBV29-1 and TRBJ1-1, with D possibly matching TRBD1 (5 bases). Sequences were derived from tumor tissue, sampled from a patient who underwent chemoradiotherapy. DNA for the CDR3: TGCAGCGTTGATACTGGGGCCGAAGCTTTCTTT. Amino acids: CSVDTGAEAFF.